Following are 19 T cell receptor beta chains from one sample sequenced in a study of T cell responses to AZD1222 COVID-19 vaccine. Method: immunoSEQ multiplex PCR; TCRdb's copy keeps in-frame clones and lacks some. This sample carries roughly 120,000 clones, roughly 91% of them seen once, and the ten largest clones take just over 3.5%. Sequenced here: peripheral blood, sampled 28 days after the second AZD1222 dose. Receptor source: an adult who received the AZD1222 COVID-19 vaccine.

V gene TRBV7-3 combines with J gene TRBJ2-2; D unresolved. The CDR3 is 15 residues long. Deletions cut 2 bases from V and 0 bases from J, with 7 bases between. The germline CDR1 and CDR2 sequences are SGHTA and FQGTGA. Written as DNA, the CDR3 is TGTGCCAGCAGCTTACAGGCCGCGAACACCGGGGAGCTGTTTTTT. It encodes CASSLQAANTGELFF.

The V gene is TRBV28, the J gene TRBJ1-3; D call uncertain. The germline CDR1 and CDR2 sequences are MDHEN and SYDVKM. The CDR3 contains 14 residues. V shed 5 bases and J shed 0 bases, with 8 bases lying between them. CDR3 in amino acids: CASSGRLSGNTIYF. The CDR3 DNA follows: TGTGCCAGCAGTGGGCGTCTCTCTGGAAACACCATATATTTT.

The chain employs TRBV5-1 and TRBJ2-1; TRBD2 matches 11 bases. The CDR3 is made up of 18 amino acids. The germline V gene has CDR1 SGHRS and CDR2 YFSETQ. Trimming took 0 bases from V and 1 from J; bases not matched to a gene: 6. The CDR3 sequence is CASSLAASGRSSYNEQFF. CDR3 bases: TGCGCCAGCAGCTTGGCGGCTAGCGGGAGGAGTTCCTACAATGAGCAGTTCTTC.

The CDR3 spells CASSGGTDTQYF. Here the CDR3 DNA reads TGCGCCAGCAGCGGGGGCACAGATACGCAGTATTTT. This chain joins TRBV5-1 and TRBJ2-3; D call uncertain. This CDR3 is 12 amino acids long. Trimming shortened V by 4 bases and J by 1 base, and 4 bases separated the two germline ends. The germline V gene has CDR1 SGHRS and CDR2 YFSETQ. Full variable domain (missing parts from reference TRBV5-1 and TRBJ2-3): KAGVTQTPRYLIKTRGQQVTLSCSPISGHRSVSWYQQTPGQGLQFLFEYFSETQRNKGNFPGRFSGRQFSNSRSEMNVSTLELGDSALYLCASSGGTDTQYFGPGTRLTVL.

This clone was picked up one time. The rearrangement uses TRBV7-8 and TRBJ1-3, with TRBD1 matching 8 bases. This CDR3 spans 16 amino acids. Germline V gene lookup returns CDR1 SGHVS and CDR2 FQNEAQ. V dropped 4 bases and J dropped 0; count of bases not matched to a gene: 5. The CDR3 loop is CASSWGQANSGNTIYF. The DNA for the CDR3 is TGTGCCAGCAGCTGGGGACAGGCGAACTCTGGAAACACCATATATTTT.

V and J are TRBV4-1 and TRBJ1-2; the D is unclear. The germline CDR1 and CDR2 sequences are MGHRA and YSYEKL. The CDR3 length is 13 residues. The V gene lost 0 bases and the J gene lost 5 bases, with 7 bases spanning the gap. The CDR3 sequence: CASSQDHLYGYTF. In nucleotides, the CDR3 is TGCGCCAGCAGCCAAGATCACCTTTATGGCTACACCTTC.

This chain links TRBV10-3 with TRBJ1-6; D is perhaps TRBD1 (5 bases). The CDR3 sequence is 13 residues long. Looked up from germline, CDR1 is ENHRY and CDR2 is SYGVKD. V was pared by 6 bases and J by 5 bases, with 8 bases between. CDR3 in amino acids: CAISGADNSPLHF. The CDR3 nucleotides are TGTGCCATCAGCGGGGCAGATAATTCACCCCTCCACTTT.

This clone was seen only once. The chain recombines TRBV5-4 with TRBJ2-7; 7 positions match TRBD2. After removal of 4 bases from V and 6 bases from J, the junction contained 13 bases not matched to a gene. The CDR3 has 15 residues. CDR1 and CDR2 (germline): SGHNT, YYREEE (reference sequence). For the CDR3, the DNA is TGTGCCAGCAGCCCAACGGGGGGTATCCTATCCGAGCAGTACTTC. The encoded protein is CASSPTGGILSEQYF.

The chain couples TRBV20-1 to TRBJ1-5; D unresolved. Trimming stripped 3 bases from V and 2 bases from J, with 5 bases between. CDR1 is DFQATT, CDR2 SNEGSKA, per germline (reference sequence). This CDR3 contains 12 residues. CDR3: CSASPGNQPQHF. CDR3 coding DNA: TGCAGTGCTAGTCCAGGCAATCAGCCCCAGCATTTT.

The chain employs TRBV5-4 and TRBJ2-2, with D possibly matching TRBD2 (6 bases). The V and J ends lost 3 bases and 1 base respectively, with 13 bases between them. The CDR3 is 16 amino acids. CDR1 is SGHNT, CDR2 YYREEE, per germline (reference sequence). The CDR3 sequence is CASSSPGGVNTGELFF. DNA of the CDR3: TGTGCCAGCAGCTCACCGGGCGGGGTGAACACCGGGGAGCTGTTTTTT.

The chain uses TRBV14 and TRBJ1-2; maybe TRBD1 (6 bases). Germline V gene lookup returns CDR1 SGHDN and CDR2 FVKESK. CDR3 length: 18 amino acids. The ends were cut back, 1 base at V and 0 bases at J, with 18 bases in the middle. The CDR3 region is CASSQATGGAEANYGYTF. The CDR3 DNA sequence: TGTGCCAGCAGCCAAGCCACGGGGGGGGCAGAAGCTAACTATGGCTACACCTTC. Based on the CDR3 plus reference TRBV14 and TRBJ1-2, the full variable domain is EAGVTQFPSHSVIEKGQTVTLRCDPISGHDNLYWYRRVMGKEIKFLLHFVKESKQDESGMPNNRFLAERTGGTYSTLKVQPAELEDSGVYFCASSQATGGAEANYGYTFGSGTRLTVV.

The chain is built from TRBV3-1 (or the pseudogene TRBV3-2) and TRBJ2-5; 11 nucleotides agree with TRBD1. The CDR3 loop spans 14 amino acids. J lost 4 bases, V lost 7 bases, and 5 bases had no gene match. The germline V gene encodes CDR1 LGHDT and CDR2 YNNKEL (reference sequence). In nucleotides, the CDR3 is TGTGCCAGCACCGGACAGGGGGCGCGAGAGACCCAGTACTTC. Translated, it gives CASTGQGARETQYF.

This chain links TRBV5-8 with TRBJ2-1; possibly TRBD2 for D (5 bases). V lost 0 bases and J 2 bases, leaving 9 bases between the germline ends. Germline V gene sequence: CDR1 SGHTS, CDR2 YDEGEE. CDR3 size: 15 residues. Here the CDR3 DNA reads TGTGCCAGCAGCTTGGGGCGAGGGACCTACAATGAGCAGTTCTTC. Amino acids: CASSLGRGTYNEQFF.

CDR3 sequence reads: CASSSLRDRGHEQYF. The DNA of the CDR3 is TGTGCCAGCAGCTCTCTCCGGGACAGGGGGCACGAGCAGTACTTC. This rearrangement joins TRBV11-2 to TRBJ2-7, with 12 bases aligning to TRBD1. The CDR3 has 15 amino acids. Germline CDR1 and CDR2: SGHAT and FQNNGV. Germline trimming cut 4 bases from V and 5 bases from J; bases unmatched to any gene: 6.

The CDR3 DNA follows: TGTGCCAGCAGCTTAGCGCTGGGGGGCAATCAGCCCCAGCATTTT. This encodes CASSLALGGNQPQHF. The chain has TRBV7-2 and TRBJ1-5, with a possible D match to TRBD1 (5 bases). CDR1 and CDR2 from the germline V gene are SGHTA and FQGNSA. Trimming removed 0 bases from V and 2 bases from J, with 8 bases in between. The CDR3 sequence is 15 residues long.

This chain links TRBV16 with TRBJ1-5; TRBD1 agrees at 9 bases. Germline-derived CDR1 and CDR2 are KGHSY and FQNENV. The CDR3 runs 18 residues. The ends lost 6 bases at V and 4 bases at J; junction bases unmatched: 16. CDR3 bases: TGTGCCAGCAGTGGCGGACTATCGGGGACAGGGCTAAATCAGCCCCAGCATTTT. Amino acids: CASSGGLSGTGLNQPQHF.

In DNA form, the CDR3 reads TGTGCCAGCAGTTACACGGCTAGCGGGCCGGAGACCCAGTACTTC. This encodes CASSYTASGPETQYF. The chain uses TRBV6-2 or TRBV6-3 and TRBJ2-5, with 8 positions matching TRBD2. The CDR3 runs 15 residues. The trim removed 2 bases at V and 5 bases at J, leaving 7 bases unmatched. Germline CDR1 MNHEY, CDR2 SVGEGT.

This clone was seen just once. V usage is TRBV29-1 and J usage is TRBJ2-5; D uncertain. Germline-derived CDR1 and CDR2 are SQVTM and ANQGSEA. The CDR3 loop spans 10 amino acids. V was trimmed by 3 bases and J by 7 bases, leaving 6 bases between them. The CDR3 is CSVEGGTQYF. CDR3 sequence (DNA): TGCAGCGTTGAGGGCGGGACCCAGTACTTC.

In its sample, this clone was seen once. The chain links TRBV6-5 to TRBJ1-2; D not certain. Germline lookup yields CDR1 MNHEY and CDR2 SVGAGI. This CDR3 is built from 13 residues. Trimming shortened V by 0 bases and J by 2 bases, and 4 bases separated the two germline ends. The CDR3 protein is CASSYSRNYGYTF. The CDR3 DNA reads TGTGCCAGCAGTTACTCGAGAAACTATGGCTACACCTTC.